A single TCR beta chain is shown here with its context. The antigen remains undetermined. CDR1 and CDR2 from the germline V gene are SGHRS and YFSETQ. The CDR3 runs 13 residues. The sample belongs to a study of CXCR3-negative and CXCR3-positive naive CD8 T cells. Findings and limits, study-wide: Compared with CXCR3-negative naive cells, CXCR3-positive naive cells showed more hydrophobic TRB CDR3s.

It was by 5' RACE with UMI labels that the TRB cDNA libraries were prepared. Following a re-call of the 5' RACE reads, TCRdb has one entry per CDR3 protein and lacks DNA. The sample has some 130,000 distinct CDR3 sequences. J is TRBJ2-1 and V is TRBV5-1. The sample taken for sequencing was naive CXCR3+ CD8+ T cells from blood. Subset given: CD45RO-CCR7+CD27+CD95- naive CD8+ T cells expressing CXCR3 (TNR3+). The clonotype comes from a human donor in good health. Some clones in this sample may be carry-over from other donors' samples. The chain's CDR3 is CASGGLSYNEQFF.